Listed here are 4 T cell receptor beta chains from one sample, sequenced in a study of T cell responses to AZD1222 COVID-19 vaccine. This table comes from immunoSEQ multiplex PCR, and its TCRdb copy is limited to in-frame clones, with some not included. Among over 120,000 clones listed, about 94% were seen once. This specimen was peripheral blood, taken on day 0 of AZD1222 vaccination. These receptors came from an adult in good health.

The chain recombines TRBV2 with TRBJ2-7; TRBD1 or TRBD2 may be the D gene (6 bases each). Germline assignment: CDR1 SNHLY and CDR2 FYNNEI. The V gene lost 7 bases and the J gene lost 6 bases, with 16 bases spanning the gap. This CDR3 has 13 residues. CDR3 DNA: TGTGCCAGCACGGAGGGGAACAGGGTCGAGCAGTACTTC. Its translation: CASTEGNRVEQYF. The whole variable domain, remainder taken from reference TRBV2 and TRBJ2-7, is EPEVTQTPSHQVTQMGQEVILRCVPISNHLYFYWYRQILGQKVEFLVSFYNNEISEKSEIFDDQFSVERPDGSNFTLKIRSTKLEDSAMYFCASTEGNRVEQYFGPGTRLTVT.

J is TRBJ1-1 and V is TRBV11-2; D uncertain. Trimming pared 2 bases from V and 4 bases from J, leaving 11 bases between. CDR1 SGHAT and CDR2 FQNNGV come from the germline V gene. CDR3 length: 14 residues. CDR3 protein: CASSLRQVGTEAFF. In DNA, the CDR3 is TGTGCCAGCAGCTTACGGCAAGTGGGCACTGAAGCTTTCTTT.

The CDR3 nucleotides read TGTGCCAGTAGTATAGATCTCGGGACAGGGTACGAGCAGTACTTC. It yields the protein CASSIDLGTGYEQYF. J is TRBJ2-7 and V is TRBV19; the match to TRBD1 covers 9 bases. This CDR3 region has 15 residues. Unmatched junction bases numbered 4, after V lost 0 bases and J lost 4 bases. Per the germline V gene, CDR1 is LNHDA and CDR2 is SQIVND (reference sequence). Drawing the rest from reference TRBV19 and TRBJ2-7, the complete variable domain is DGGITQSPKYLFRKEGQNVTLSCEQNLNHDAMYWYRQDPGQGLRLIYYSQIVNDFQKGDIAEGYSVSREKKESFPLTVTSAQKNPTAFYLCASSIDLGTGYEQYFGPGTRLTVT.

The chain has TRBV10-3 and TRBJ2-7, with D unclear. The ends were cut back, 3 bases at V and 4 bases at J, with 4 bases in the middle. The CDR3 is 11 residues long. The germline V gene has CDR1 ENHRY and CDR2 SYGVKD. CDR3 sequence: CAISEGYEQYF. The CDR3 region has the DNA TGTGCCATCAGTGAAGGGTACGAGCAGTACTTC.